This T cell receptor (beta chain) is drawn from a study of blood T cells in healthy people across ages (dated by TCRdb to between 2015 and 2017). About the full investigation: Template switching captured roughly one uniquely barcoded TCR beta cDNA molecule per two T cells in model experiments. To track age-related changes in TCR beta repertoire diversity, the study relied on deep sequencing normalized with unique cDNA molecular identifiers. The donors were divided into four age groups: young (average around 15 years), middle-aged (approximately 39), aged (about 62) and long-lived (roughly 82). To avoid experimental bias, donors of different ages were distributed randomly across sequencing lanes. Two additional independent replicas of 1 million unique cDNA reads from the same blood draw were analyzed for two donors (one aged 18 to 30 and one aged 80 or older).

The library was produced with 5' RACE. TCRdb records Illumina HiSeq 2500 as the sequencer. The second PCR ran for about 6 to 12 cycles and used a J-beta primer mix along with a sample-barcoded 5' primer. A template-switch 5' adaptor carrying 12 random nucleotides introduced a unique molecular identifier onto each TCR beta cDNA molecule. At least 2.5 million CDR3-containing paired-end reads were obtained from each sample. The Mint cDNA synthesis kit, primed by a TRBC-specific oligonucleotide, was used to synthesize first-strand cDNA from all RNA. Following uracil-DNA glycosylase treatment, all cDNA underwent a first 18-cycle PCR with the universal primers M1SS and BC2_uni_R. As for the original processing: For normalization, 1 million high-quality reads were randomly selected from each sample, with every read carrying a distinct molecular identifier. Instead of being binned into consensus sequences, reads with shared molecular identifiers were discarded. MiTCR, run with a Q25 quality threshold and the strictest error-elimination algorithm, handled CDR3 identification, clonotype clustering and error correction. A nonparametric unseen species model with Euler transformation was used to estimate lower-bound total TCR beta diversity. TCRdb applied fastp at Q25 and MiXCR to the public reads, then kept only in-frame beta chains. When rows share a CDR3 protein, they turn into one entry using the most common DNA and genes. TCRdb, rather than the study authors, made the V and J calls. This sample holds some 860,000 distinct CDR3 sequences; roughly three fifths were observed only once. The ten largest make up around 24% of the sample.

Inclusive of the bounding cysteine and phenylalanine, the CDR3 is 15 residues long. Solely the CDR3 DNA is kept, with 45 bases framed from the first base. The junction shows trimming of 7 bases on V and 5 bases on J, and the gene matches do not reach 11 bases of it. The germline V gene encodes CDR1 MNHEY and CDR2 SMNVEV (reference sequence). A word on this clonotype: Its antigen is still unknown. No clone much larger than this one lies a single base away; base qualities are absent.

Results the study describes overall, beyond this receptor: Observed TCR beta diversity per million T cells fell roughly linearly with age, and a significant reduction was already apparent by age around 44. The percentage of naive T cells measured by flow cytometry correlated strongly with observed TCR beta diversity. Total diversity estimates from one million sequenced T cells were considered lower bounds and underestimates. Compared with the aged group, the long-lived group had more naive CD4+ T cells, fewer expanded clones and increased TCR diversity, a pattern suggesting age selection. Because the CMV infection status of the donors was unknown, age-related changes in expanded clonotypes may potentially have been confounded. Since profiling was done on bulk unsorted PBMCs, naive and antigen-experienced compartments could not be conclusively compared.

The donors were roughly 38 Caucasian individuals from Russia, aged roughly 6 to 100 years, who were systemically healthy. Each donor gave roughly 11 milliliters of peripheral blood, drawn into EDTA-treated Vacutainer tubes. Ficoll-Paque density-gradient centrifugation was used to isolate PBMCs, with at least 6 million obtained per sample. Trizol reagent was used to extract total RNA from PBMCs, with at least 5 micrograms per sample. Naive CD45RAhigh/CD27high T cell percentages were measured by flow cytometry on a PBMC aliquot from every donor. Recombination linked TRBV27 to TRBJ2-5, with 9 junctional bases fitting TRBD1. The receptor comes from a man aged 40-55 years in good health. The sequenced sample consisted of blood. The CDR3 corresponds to CASIPPGQGWETQYF. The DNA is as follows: TGTGCCAGCATACCCCCGGGACAGGGCTGGGAGACCCAGTACTTC.